This T cell receptor (beta chain) is drawn from a study of blood T cells in healthy people across ages. In this sample, this clonotype turned up a few times. Combining a sample-barcoded 5' primer with a J-beta primer mix, a second PCR ran for roughly 7 to 12 cycles. TCRdb analysed the 5' RACE reads with MiXCR anew, one entry per CDR3 protein. Here the sample spans about 780,000 distinct CDR3 sequences, approximately 65% being singletons. The sequence derives from a man aged 25-45 years in good health. Material for sequencing was blood.

DNA of the CDR3: TGTGCCAGCAGCCCTAACAGGGACTATGGCTACACCTTC. Its translation: CASSPNRDYGYTF. The rearrangement joins TRBV7-9 to TRBJ1-2; a possible D gene is TRBD1 (6 bases). Trimming shortened V by 5 bases and J by 3 bases, and 10 bases separated the two germline ends. The germline V gene has CDR1 SEHNR and CDR2 FQNEAQ (reference sequence). CDR3 length equals 13 residues.